This is a list of T cell receptor beta chains from one sample in a study of metastatic and nonmetastatic thyroid tumors. TCRdb re-called clones from the PCR reads using MiXCR. This sample has tens of thousands of clones; about 4% occur once, and the top ten carry 20% to 25%. The sample taken for sequencing was blood. These receptors came from a female donor with papillary thyroid cancer or a benign thyroid nodule (not recorded which). Some clones in this sample may be carry-over from other donors' samples. Both conserved end residues are part of each CDR3. Fields, in order: V gene, J gene, clone size, D gene, CDR3 protein, CDR3 DNA. D genes are given only for firm matches. The size entry is marked missing in some rows and otherwise reads once, few, many or a size class.

>TRBV6-1|TRBJ1-2|few|NA
CASSDPWAGERNGYTF
TGTGCCAGCAGTGACCCATGGGCCGGGGAGAGAAATGGCTACACCTTC
>TRBV18|TRBJ2-3|NA|NA
CASSPNVRLRRETTDTQYF
TGTGCCAGCTCACCAAATGTCCGATTAAGACGGGAGACCACAGATACGCAGTATTTT
>TRBV20-1|TRBJ2-7|medium-sized|NA
CSAGRGDYEQYF
TGCAGTGCTGGTAGGGGAGACTACGAGCAGTACTTC
>TRBV28|TRBJ2-7|many|NA
CASSLVAGPYEQYF
TGTGCCAGCAGTTTGGTGGCGGGCCCCTACGAGCAGTACTTC
>TRBV7-9|TRBJ1-5|many|NA
CASSSDSRPQHF
TGTGCCAGCAGCTCCGACAGTAGACCCCAGCATTTT
>TRBV10-3|TRBJ2-2|many|TRBD2
CAISETSANTGELFF
TGTGCCATCAGTGAGACTAGCGCGAACACCGGGGAGCTGTTTTTT
>TRBV3-1|TRBJ2-3|many|NA
CASSPHKDTQYF
TGTGCCAGCAGCCCCCACAAGGATACGCAGTATTTT
>TRBV5-5|TRBJ1-2|many|TRBD1
CASSPTGAVNYGYTF
TGTGCCAGCAGCCCCACAGGGGCGGTCAACTATGGCTACACCTTC
>TRBV5-4|TRBJ2-3|many|TRBD1
CASSPPGQGTDTQYF
TGTGCCAGCAGCCCACCGGGACAGGGAACAGATACGCAGTATTTT
>TRBV6-1|TRBJ2-5|many|TRBD1
CASSWQGVGPETQYF
TGTGCCAGCAGTTGGCAGGGGGTAGGCCCAGAGACCCAGTACTTC
>TRBV7-7|TRBJ2-2|many|TRBD2
CASSPSLAGGPIGELFF
TGTGCTAGCAGCCCTTCGCTAGCGGGAGGGCCGATCGGGGAGCTGTTTTTT
>TRBV7-9|TRBJ2-4|NA|NA
CASSLGRTLAKNIQYF
TGTGCCAGCAGCCTCGGCCGGACACTAGCCAAAAACATTCAGTACTTC
>TRBV28|TRBJ1-1|few|NA
CASSLPPGAEAFF
TGTGCCAGCAGTTTGCCTCCGGGGGCTGAAGCTTTCTTT
>TRBV30|TRBJ2-1|many|TRBD2
CAWSSRSGRDYNEQFF
TGTGCCTGGAGTTCCCGAAGCGGGAGAGATTACAATGAGCAGTTCTTC
>TRBV7-8|TRBJ1-1|NA|TRBD1
CASSITGVLTEAFF
TGTGCCAGCAGCATTACAGGGGTTTTAACTGAAGCTTTCTTT
>TRBV15|TRBJ1-5|few|NA
CATGRRGSGVSSNQPQHF
TGTGCCACCGGCAGAAGAGGATCGGGGGTATCTAGTAATCAGCCCCAGCATTTT
>TRBV7-3|TRBJ2-5|few|NA
CASSLGGGTQGETQYF
TGTGCCAGCAGCTTAGGTGGTGGGACCCAGGGGGAGACCCAGTACTTC
>TRBV5-1|TRBJ2-2|few|TRBD2
CASSPTPSGGAGTGELFF
TGCGCCAGCAGCCCCACCCCTAGCGGGGGGGCCGGCACCGGGGAGCTGTTTTTT
>TRBV27|TRBJ2-5|NA|TRBD1
CASSLDRKETQYF
TGTGCCAGCAGTTTGGACAGGAAAGAGACCCAGTACTTC
>TRBV28|TRBJ2-5|NA|TRBD2
CASSGAGVGETEYF
TGTGCCAGCAGCGGGGCGGGAGTAGGGGAGACCGAGTACTTC
>TRBV20-1|TRBJ2-6|few|NA
CSAGEGARGCWANVLTF
TGCAGTGCCGGGGAGGGGGCCAGGGGTTGCTGGGCCAACGTCCTGACTTTC
>TRBV3-1|TRBJ2-2|many|TRBD1
CASSQWTGNTGELFF
TGTGCCAGCAGCCAATGGACAGGTAACACCGGGGAGCTGTTTTTT
>TRBV5-1|TRBJ2-3|many|NA
CASSLRNTDTQYF
TGCGCCAGCAGCTTACGGAACACAGATACGCAGTATTTT
>TRBV6-1|TRBJ1-5|NA|TRBD1
CASTDPKQGNKQPQHF
TGTGCCAGCACAGACCCCAAACAGGGGAACAAGCAGCCCCAGCATTTT
>TRBV6-1|TRBJ2-7|few|NA
CASRERGPYEHYF
TGTGCCAGCCGCGAAAGGGGTCCCTACGAGCATTACTTC
>TRBV27|TRBJ2-5|many|TRBD2
CASSSSGGTQYF
TGTGCCAGCAGTTCCTCGGGGGGGACCCAGTACTTC
>TRBV11-2|TRBJ2-1|many|TRBD2
CASSSSGTSGINEQFF
TGTGCCAGCAGCTCTTCCGGGACTAGCGGGATCAATGAGCAGTTCTTC
>TRBV27|TRBJ1-2|NA|TRBD1
CASSLGTGTGLGYTF
TGTGCCAGCAGTTTAGGCACCGGGACAGGGTTGGGCTACACCTTC
>TRBV14|TRBJ1-4|many|TRBD1
CASSQGDRRDEKLFF
TGTGCCAGCAGCCAAGGGGACAGGCGGGATGAAAAACTGTTTTTT
>TRBV19|TRBJ1-6|NA|NA
CASRYSDMDSPLHF
TGTGCCAGTAGATACAGCGACATGGACTCACCCCTCCACTTT
>TRBV3-1|TRBJ1-3|NA|NA
CASSQEGSGNTIYF
TGTGCCAGCAGCCAAGAGGGCTCTGGAAACACCATATATTTT
>TRBV7-2|TRBJ1-1|many|TRBD1
CASSLNRGTEAFF
TGTGCCAGCAGCCTAAACAGGGGAACTGAAGCTTTCTTT
>TRBV4-1|TRBJ2-5|NA|TRBD2
CASSHPGLAGGPFRETQYF
TGCGCCAGCAGCCACCCAGGACTAGCGGGAGGGCCTTTTCGGGAGACCCAGTACTTC
>TRBV15|TRBJ2-7|many|NA
CATSREGVLGEQYF
TGTGCCACCAGCAGAGAGGGGGTATTGGGGGAGCAGTACTTC
>TRBV18|TRBJ1-5|many|NA
CASSNGTKPQHF
TGTGCCAGCTCAAACGGGACTAAGCCCCAGCATTTT
>TRBV7-9|TRBJ1-2|many|NA
CASSLGQNINYGYTF
TGTGCCAGCAGCTTAGGACAGAATATTAACTATGGCTACACCTTC
>TRBV27|TRBJ2-2|few|NA
CASSHGSSGAGELFF
TGTGCCAGCAGCCACGGGTCCTCAGGGGCCGGGGAGCTGTTTTTT
>TRBV4-2|TRBJ2-3|many|NA
CASSHPGPGSITDTQYF
TGTGCCAGCAGCCACCCCGGCCCAGGGAGCATCACAGATACGCAGTATTTT
>TRBV6-1|TRBJ1-1|few|NA
CASSVNRVSMNTEAFF
TGTGCCAGTAGTGTCAACAGGGTTTCCATGAACACTGAAGCTTTCTTT
>TRBV3-1|TRBJ2-1|many|TRBD1
CASSRQGADEQFF
TGTGCCAGCAGCCGACAGGGTGCGGATGAGCAGTTCTTC
>TRBV19|TRBJ1-5|many|TRBD1
CASTSISAQGFNQPQHF
TGTGCCAGTACCTCTATATCGGCACAGGGGTTCAATCAGCCCCAGCATTTT
>TRBV6-5|TRBJ1-5|NA|NA
CASSYSWRHLNQPQHF
TGTGCCAGCAGTTACTCCTGGCGACACCTCAATCAGCCCCAGCATTTT
>TRBV24-1|TRBJ2-7|few|TRBD1
CATRCTGDGEQYF
TGTGCCACCAGGTGTACAGGGGACGGCGAGCAGTACTTC
>TRBV28|TRBJ2-3|many|TRBD2
CASGLAGKGVDTQYF
TGTGCCAGCGGGCTAGCGGGAAAAGGGGTTGATACGCAGTATTTT
>TRBV12-3/TRBV12-4|TRBJ1-5|few|NA
CASSLANQPQHF
TGTGCCAGCAGTTTAGCGAACCAGCCCCAGCATTTT
>TRBV27|TRBJ1-1|few|NA
CASSSVGRGTEAFF
TGTGCCAGCAGTTCCGTTGGGAGGGGCACTGAAGCTTTCTTT
>TRBV7-2|TRBJ1-6|many|TRBD1
CASSYSGQGISPLHF
TGTGCCAGCAGCTATTCGGGACAGGGAATTTCACCCCTCCACTTT
>TRBV20-1|TRBJ1-6|NA|NA
CSARPGTQWGSPLHF
TGCAGTGCCAGGCCGGGGACACAGTGGGGATCACCCCTCCACTTT
>TRBV9|TRBJ2-1|many|NA
CASSSPREQFF
TGTGCCAGCAGCTCCCCTAGGGAGCAGTTCTTC